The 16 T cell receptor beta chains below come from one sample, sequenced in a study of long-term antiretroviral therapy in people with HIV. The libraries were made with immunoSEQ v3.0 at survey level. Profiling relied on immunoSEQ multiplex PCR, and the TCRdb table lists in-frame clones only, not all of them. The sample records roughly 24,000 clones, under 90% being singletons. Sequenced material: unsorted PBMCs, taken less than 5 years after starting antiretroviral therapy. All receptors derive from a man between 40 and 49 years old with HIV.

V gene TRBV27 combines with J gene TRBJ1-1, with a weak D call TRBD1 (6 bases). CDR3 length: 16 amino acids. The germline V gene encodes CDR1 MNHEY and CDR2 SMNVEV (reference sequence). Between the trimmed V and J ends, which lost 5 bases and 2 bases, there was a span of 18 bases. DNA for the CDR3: TGTGCCAGCAGTCCCCTCGGGGGGCGATTCAACACTGAAGCTTTCTTT. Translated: CASSPLGGRFNTEAFF.

CDR3 region: CASSQDGAPAPNTGELFF. The CDR3 bases are TGCGCCAGCAGCCAAGACGGCGCCCCAGCTCCGAACACCGGGGAGCTGTTTTTT. The chain links TRBV4-3 to TRBJ2-2; D is unresolved. The germline V and J ends were trimmed by 0 bases and 0 bases, with 14 bases remaining between them. This CDR3 has 18 amino acids. The germline V gene encodes CDR1 LGHNA and CDR2 YSLEER.

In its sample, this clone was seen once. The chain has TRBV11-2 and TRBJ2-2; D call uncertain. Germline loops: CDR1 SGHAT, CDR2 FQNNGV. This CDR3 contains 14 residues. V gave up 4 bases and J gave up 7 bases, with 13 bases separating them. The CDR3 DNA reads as TGTGCCAGCAGCTCTCTTCCTGGGAACGGGGAGCTGTTTTTT. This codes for CASSSLPGNGELFF.

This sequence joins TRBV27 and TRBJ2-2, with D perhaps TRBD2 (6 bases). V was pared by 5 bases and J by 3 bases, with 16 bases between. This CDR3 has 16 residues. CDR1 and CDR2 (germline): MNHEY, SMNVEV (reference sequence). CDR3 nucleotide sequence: TGTGCCAGCAGTACCGGACTACTACACTACACCGGGGAGCTGTTTTTT. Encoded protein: CASSTGLLHYTGELFF.

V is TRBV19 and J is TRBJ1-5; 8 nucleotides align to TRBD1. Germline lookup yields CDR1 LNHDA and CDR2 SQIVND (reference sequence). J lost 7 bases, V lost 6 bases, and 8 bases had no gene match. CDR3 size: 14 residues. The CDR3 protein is CASSPDRDGQPQHF. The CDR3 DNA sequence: TGTGCCAGTAGCCCGGACAGGGATGGACAGCCCCAGCATTTT.

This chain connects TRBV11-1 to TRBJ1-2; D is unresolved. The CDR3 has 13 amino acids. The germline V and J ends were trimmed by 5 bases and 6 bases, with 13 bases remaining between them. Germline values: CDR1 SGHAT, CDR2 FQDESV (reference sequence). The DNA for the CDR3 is TGTGCCAGCAGCCTAGTTTCGTCTCATGGCTACACCTTC. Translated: CASSLVSSHGYTF. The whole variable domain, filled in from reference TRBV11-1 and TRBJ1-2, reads EAEVAQSPRYKITEKSQAVAFWCDPISGHATLYWYRQILGQGPELLVQFQDESVVDDSQLPKDRFSAERLKGVDSTLKIQPAELGDSAMYLCASSLVSSHGYTFGSGTRLTVV.

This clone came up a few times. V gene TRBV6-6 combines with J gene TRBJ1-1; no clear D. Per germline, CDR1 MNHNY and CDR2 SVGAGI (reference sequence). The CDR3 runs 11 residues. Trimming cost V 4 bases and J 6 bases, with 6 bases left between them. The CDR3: CASSSNPEAFF. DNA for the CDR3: TGTGCCAGCAGTTCCAACCCTGAAGCTTTCTTT.

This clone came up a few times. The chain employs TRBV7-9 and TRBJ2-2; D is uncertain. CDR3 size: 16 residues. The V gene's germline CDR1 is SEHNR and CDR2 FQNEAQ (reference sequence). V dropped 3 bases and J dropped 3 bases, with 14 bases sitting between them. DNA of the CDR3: TGTGCCAGCAGCTTCTCGGCAGGAGCCTACACCGGGGAGCTGTTTTTT. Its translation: CASSFSAGAYTGELFF.

CDR3 nucleotides: TGTGCCAGCAGCTTACACGGGGTCCCCTACGAGCAGTACTTC. It specifies CASSLHGVPYEQYF. The chain combines TRBV7-9 with TRBJ2-7; D perhaps matches TRBD2 (5 bases). The V gene lost 2 bases and the J gene lost 2 bases, with 10 bases spanning the gap. The CDR3 has 14 amino acids. The V gene's germline CDR1 is SEHNR and CDR2 FQNEAQ (reference sequence). The full variable domain, completed using reference TRBV7-9 and TRBJ2-7, is DTGVSQNPRHKITKRGQNVTFRCDPISEHNRLYWYRQTLGQGPEFLTYFQNEAQLEKSRLLSDRFSAERPKGSFSTLEIQRTEQGDSAMYLCASSLHGVPYEQYFGPGTRLTVT.

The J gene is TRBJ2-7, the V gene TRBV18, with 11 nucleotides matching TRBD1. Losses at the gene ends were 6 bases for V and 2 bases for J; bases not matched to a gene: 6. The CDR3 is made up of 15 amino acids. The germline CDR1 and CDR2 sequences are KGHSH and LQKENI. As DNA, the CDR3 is TGTGCCAGCTCCCGGGACAGGGGGGGGACCTACGAGCAGTACTTC. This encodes CASSRDRGGTYEQYF.

CDR3 in amino acids: CSAGEQYF. CDR3 nucleotides: TGCAGTGCGGGCGAGCAGTACTTC. The chain combines TRBV20-1 with TRBJ2-7; no reliable D call. V lost 6 bases and J 6 bases, leaving 3 bases between the germline ends. Per the germline V gene, CDR1 is DFQATT and CDR2 is SNEGSKA (reference sequence). CDR3 size: 8 residues.

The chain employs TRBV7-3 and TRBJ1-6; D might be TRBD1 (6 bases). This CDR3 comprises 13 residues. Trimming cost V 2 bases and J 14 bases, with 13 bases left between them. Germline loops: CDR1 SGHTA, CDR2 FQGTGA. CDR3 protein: CASSLYTGQTLHF. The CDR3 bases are TGTGCCAGCAGCTTATATACAGGGCAGACCCTCCACTTT.

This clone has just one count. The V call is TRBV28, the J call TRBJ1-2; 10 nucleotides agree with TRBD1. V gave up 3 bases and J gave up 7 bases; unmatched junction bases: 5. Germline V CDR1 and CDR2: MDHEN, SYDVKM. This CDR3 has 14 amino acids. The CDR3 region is CASSFKRQGAGYTF. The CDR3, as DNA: TGTGCCAGCAGTTTTAAACGACAGGGGGCTGGCTACACCTTC.

The CDR3 reads CASSPVRNQPQHF. The CDR3, as DNA: TGTGCCAGCAGCCCCGTCCGAAATCAGCCCCAGCATTTT. The chain joins TRBV11-2 to TRBJ1-5, with D uncertain. CDR1 and CDR2 (germline): SGHAT, FQNNGV. Trimming shortened V by 5 bases and J by 4 bases, and 9 bases separated the two germline ends. This CDR3 comprises 13 residues.

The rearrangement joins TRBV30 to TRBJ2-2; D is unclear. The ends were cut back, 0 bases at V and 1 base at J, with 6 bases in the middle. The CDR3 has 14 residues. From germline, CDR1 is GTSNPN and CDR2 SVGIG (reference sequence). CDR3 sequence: CAWSVAGNTGELFF. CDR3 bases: TGTGCCTGGAGTGTAGCAGGGAACACCGGGGAGCTGTTTTTT.

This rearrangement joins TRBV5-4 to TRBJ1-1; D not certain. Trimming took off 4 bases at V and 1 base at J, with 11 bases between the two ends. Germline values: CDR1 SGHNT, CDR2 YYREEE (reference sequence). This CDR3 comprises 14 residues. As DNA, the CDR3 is TGTGCCAGCAGCCCGGAGGGTCCGAACACTGAAGCTTTCTTT. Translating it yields CASSPEGPNTEAFF.